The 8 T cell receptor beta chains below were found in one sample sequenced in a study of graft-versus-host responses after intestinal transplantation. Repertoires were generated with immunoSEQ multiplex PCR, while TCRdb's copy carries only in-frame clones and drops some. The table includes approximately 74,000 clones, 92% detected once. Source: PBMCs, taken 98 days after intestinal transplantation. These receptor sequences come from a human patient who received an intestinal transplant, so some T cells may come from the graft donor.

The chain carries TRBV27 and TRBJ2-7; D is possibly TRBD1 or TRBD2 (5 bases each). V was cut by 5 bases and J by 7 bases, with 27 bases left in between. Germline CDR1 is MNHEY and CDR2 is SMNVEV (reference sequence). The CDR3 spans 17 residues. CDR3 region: CASSKLVPGPLLFEQYF. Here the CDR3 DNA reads TGTGCCAGCAGTAAACTGGTCCCGGGACCCCTCCTTTTTGAGCAGTACTTC.

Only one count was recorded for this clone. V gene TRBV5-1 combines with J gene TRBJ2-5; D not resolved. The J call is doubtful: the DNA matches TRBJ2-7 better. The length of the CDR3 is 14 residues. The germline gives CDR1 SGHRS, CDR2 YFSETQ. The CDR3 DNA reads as TGCGCCAGCAGCTTGGACTTCGTATACTACGAGCAGTACTTC. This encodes CASSLDFVYYEQYF.

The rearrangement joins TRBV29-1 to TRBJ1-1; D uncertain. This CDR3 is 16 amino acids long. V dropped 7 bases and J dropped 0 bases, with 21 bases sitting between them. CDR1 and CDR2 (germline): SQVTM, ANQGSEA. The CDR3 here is CSAAGPTDLMNTEAFF. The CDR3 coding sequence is TGCAGCGCCGCCGGGCCTACAGATCTCATGAACACTGAAGCTTTCTTT.

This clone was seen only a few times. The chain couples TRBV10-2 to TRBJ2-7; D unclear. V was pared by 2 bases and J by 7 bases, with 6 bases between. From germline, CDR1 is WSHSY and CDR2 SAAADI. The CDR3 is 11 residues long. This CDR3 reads CASSEVGEQYF. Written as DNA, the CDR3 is TGCGCCAGCAGTGAGGTAGGGGAGCAGTACTTC.

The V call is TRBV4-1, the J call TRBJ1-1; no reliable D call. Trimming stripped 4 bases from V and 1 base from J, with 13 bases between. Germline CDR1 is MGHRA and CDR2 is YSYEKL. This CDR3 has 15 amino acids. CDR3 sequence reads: CASSPRAGKNTEAFF. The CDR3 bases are TGCGCCAGCAGCCCAAGAGCGGGGAAGAACACTGAAGCTTTCTTT.

CDR3 nucleotides: TGTGCCAGCAGCAAAGATAAAAAGCCACGGGCAGGGAAGTCGGAAAAACTGTTTTTT. As protein: CASSKDKKPRAGKSEKLFF. This sequence joins TRBV21-1 and TRBJ1-4; TRBD1, the table's D call, lacks a check against the DNA. TRBV21-1 is a documented pseudogene. This CDR3 is 19 amino acids long.

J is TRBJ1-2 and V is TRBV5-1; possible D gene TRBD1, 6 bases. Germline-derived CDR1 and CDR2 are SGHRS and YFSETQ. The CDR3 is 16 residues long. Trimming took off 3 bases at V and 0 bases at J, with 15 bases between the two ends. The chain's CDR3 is CASSSTQGLANYGYTF. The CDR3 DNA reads TGCGCCAGCAGCTCGACACAGGGTTTAGCTAACTATGGCTACACCTTC.

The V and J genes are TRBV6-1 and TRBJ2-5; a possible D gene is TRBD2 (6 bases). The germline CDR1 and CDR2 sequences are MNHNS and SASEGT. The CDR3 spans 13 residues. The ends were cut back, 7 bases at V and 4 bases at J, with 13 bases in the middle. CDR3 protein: CASNVGGGETQYF. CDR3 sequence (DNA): TGTGCCAGCAACGTGGGGGGAGGAGAGACCCAGTACTTC.